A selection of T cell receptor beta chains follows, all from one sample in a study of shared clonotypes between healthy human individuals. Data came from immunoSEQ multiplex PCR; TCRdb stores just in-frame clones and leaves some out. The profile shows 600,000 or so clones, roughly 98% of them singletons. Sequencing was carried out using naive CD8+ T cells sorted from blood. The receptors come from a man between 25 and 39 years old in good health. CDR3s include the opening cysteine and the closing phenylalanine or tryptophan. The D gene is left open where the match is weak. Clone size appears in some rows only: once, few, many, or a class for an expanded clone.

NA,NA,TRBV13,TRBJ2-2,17,TGTGCCAGCAGCACCCAATACGGGGGTGGGAACACCGGGGAGCTGTTTTTT,CASSTQYGGGNTGELFF
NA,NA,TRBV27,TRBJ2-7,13,TGTGCCAGCCGCAGTTTAGGTCAGGGAGAGCAGTACTTC,CASRSLGQGEQYF
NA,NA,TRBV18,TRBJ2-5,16,TGTGCCAGCTCACGCGAGCTTGGTTTAGGAGGGGAGACCCAGTACTTC,CASSRELGLGGETQYF
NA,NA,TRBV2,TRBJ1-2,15,TGTGCCAGCAGTGAAGTGTGGCAGGCCAACTATGGCTACACCTTC,CASSEVWQANYGYTF
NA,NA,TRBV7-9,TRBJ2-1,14,TGTGCCAGCAGCACCCCCGGGAGACACAATGAGCAGTTCTTC,CASSTPGRHNEQFF
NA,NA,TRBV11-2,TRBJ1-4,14,TGTGCCAGCAGCTTGTCGGGGATTTATGAAAAACTGTTTTTT,CASSLSGIYEKLFF
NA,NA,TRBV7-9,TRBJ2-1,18,TGTGCCAGCAGCTCACTCAGTCAGGGCCCCGAGATATACAATGAGCAGTTCTTC,CASSSLSQGPEIYNEQFF
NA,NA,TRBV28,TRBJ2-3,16,TGTGCCAGCAGCTTATTGGGCTCTAGCGACACAGATACGCAGTATTTT,CASSLLGSSDTDTQYF
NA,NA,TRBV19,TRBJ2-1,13,TGTGCCAGTATAGGGCGGGAATACAATGAGCAGTTCTTC,CASIGREYNEQFF
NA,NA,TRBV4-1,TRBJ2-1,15,TGCGCCAGCAGCTCTTCCTCTCGCTCCTACAATGAGCAGTTCTTC,CASSSSSRSYNEQFF
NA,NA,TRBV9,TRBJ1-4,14,TGTGCCAGCAGCCCGACGCTGGGGAGTGAAAAACTGTTTTTT,CASSPTLGSEKLFF
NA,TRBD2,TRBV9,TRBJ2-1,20,TGTGCCAGCAGCGCCGCAGTTAAACTTAGCGGGAGGGACTACTACAATGAGCAGTTCTTC,CASSAAVKLSGRDYYNEQFF
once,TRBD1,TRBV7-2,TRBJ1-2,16,TGTGCCAGCAGCTCGGCCCGGGACAGAGACCGCTATGGCTACACCTTC,CASSSARDRDRYGYTF
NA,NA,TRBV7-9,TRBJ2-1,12,TGTGCCAGCAGCTACGGGCCCAATGAGCAGTTCTTC,CASSYGPNEQFF
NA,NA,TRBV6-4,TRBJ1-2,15,TGTGCCAGCAGTGACTCGGTAGAAGCGAACTATGGCTACACCTTC,CASSDSVEANYGYTF
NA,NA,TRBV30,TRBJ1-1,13,TGTGCCTGGAGTCCCGACCCCCCTTCCGAAGCTTTCTTT,CAWSPDPPSEAFF
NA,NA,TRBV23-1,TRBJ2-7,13,TGCGCCAGCAGACGGGCGGTACCCTACGAGCAGTACTTC,CASRRAVPYEQYF
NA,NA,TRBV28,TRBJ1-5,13,TGTGCCAGCACCCTGAGGCTTTCCGTGCCCCAGCATTTT,CASTLRLSVPQHF
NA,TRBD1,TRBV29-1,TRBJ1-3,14,TGCAGCGTTGAAAGGACAGGGCAAGGAAACACCATATATTTT,CSVERTGQGNTIYF
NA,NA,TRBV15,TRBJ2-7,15,TGTGCCACCAGCAGAGAAATCGGGGTTCCCTACGAGCAGTACTTC,CATSREIGVPYEQYF
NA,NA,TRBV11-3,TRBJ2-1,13,TGTGCCAGCAGCCCCAACCCTGGGTATGAGCAGTTCTTC,CASSPNPGYEQFF
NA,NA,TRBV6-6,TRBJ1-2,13,TGTGCCACCCTTCAGGGAGCTAACTATGGCTACACCTTC,CATLQGANYGYTF
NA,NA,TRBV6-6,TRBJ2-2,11,TGTGCCAGCACCTACACCGGGGAGCTGTTTTTT,CASTYTGELFF
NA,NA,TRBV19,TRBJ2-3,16,TGTGCCAGTAGTATACAGAGTCCTCAAGGGGCAGATACGCAGTATTTT,CASSIQSPQGADTQYF
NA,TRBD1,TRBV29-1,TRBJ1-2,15,TGCAGCGACGAATCGTCCGGGGACAGGGTTTGGGGCTACACCTTC,CSDESSGDRVWGYTF
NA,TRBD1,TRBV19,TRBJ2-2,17,TGTGCCAGTAGTATAGATCTGGGACAGGGTAACACCGGGGAGCTGTTTTTT,CASSIDLGQGNTGELFF
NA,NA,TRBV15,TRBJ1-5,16,TGTGCCACCAGCAGAGATCGCAGAGATAGCAATCAGCCCCAGCATTTT,CATSRDRRDSNQPQHF
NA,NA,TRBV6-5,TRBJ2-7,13,TGTGCCAGCAGTTACTACTCAGAATCCGAGCAGTACTTC,CASSYYSESEQYF
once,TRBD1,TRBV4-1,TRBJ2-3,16,TGCGCCAGCAGCTCGCGCCGACAGGGGATTACGGATACGCAGTATTTT,CASSSRRQGITDTQYF
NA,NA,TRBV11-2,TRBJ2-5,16,TGTGCCAGCAGCTCGGACAGCAGCGGGTACCAAGAGACCCAGTACTTC,CASSSDSSGYQETQYF
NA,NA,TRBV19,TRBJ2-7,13,TGTGCCAGTAGTCCTAGGGGCCGCCACGAGCAGTACTTC,CASSPRGRHEQYF
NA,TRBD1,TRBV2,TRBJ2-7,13,TGTGCCATACGACAGGGGCCTACCTACGAGCAGTACTTC,CAIRQGPTYEQYF
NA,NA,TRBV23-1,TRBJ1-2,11,TGCGCCAGCAGAGTATCGGGTGGCTACACCTTC,CASRVSGGYTF
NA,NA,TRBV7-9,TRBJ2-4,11,TGTGCCAGCAGAGCTTATAACCAGCCTGAATTC,CASRAYNQPEF
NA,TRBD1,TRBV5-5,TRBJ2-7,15,TGTGCCAGCAGCTCCAGACAGGGGAGCTCCTACGAGCAGTACTTC,CASSSRQGSSYEQYF
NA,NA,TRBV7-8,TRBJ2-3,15,TGTGCCAGCAGCTCCAGAATATCGAGCACAGATACGCAGTATTTT,CASSSRISSTDTQYF
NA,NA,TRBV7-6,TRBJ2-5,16,TGTGCCAGCTGGTCGGGGGACAGTGTCGATTGGGAGACCCAGTACTTC,CASWSGDSVDWETQYF
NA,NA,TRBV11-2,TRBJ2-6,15,TGTGCCAGCACCGGCGGTTCCTCTGGGGCCAACGTCCTGACTTTC,CASTGGSSGANVLTF
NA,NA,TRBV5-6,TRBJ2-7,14,TGTGCCAGCAGCTGGGCTGGGGGCCTATACGAGCAGTACTTC,CASSWAGGLYEQYF
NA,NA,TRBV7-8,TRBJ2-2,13,TGTGCCAGCAGCCGTGTGGGGGCCGGGGAGCTGTTTTTT,CASSRVGAGELFF
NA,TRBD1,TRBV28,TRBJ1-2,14,TGTGCCAGCATAGGGACAGGCACTTTCTATGGCTACACCTTC,CASIGTGTFYGYTF
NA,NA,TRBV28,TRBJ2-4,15,TGTGCCAGCAGTTTCGCGTTAAGACAGAAAAACATTCAGTACTTC,CASSFALRQKNIQYF
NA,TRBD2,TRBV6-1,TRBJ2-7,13,TGTGCCAGCACAGGCGGGGGCTCCTACGAGCAGTACTTC,CASTGGGSYEQYF
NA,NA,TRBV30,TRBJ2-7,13,TGTGCCTGGACCATGGGACCGAGCTACGAGCAGTACTTC,CAWTMGPSYEQYF
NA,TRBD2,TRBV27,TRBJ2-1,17,TGTGCCAGCATGACCTCCTTAGCGGGTCTCTCCTACAATGAGCAGTTCTTC,CASMTSLAGLSYNEQFF
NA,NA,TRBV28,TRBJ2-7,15,TGTGCCAGCAGTTTACACCGCGACAGCTCCTACGAGCAGTACTTC,CASSLHRDSSYEQYF